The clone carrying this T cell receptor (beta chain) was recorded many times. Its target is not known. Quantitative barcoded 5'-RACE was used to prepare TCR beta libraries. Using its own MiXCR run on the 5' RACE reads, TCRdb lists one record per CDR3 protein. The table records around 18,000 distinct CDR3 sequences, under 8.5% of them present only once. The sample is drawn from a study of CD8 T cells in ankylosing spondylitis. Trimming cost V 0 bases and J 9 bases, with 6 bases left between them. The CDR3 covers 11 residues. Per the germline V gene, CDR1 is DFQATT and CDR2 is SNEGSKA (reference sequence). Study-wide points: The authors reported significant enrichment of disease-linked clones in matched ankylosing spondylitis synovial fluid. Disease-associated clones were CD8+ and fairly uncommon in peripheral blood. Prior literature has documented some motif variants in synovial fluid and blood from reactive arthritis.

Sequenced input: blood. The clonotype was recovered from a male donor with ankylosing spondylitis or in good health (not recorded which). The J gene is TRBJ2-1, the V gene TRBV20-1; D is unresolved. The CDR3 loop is CSARDYGEQFF. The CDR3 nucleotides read TGCAGTGCTAGAGATTACGGTGAGCAGTTCTTC.